Following are 14 T cell receptor beta chains from one sample sequenced in a study of CD8 T cells in Susac syndrome. A quantity of roughly 0.5 to 1 ug RNA underwent reverse transcription using random hexamers. TCRdb reprocessed the immunoSEQ multiplex PCR reads via MiXCR and lists one record per CDR3 protein. The sample lists about 200,000 distinct CDR3 sequences; approximately 95% were seen once. The source material was CD4+ T cells from PBMCs. The receptors were gathered from a human donor with multiple sclerosis.

This chain connects TRBV7-2 to TRBJ2-5; D remains ambiguous. The CDR3 totals 14 residues. Germline values: CDR1 SGHTA, CDR2 FQGNSA. The ends were cut back, 1 base at V and 4 bases at J, with 10 bases in the middle. CDR3 region: CASSLVSKGETQYF. For the CDR3, the DNA is TGTGCCAGCAGCTTAGTAAGCAAAGGAGAGACCCAGTACTTC.

This sequence joins TRBV27 and TRBJ2-3, with D tentatively TRBD1 (6 bases). The CDR3 spans 20 residues. The V end lost 3 bases, the J end lost 3 bases, and 28 bases lay between the germline ends. Looked up from germline, CDR1 is MNHEY and CDR2 is SMNVEV (reference sequence). CDR3 DNA: TGTGCCAGCAGTTTTCACCAGGAACAGGGTCCTACCTGGGCGACAGATACGCAGTATTTT. This codes for CASSFHQEQGPTWATDTQYF.

This clonotype was observed once. V usage is TRBV6-5 and J usage is TRBJ1-1; maybe TRBD1 (6 bases). The CDR3 runs to 15 residues. Germline CDR1 reads MNHEY; CDR2 reads SVGAGI. V was trimmed by 2 bases and J by 0 bases, leaving 10 bases between them. CDR3 sequence reads: CASSYRGQLNTEAFF. The DNA for the CDR3 is TGTGCCAGCAGTTACCGCGGACAGTTGAACACTGAAGCTTTCTTT.

The chain carries TRBV6-6 and TRBJ2-7; D not certain. From germline, CDR1 is MNHNY and CDR2 SVGAGI (reference sequence). The CDR3 covers 12 residues. Trimming stripped 5 bases from V and 3 bases from J, with 8 bases between. CDR3 sequence (DNA): TGTGCCAGCAGTCCCGCACGCTACGAGCAGTACTTC. Protein sequence: CASSPARYEQYF.

This chain connects TRBV29-1 to TRBJ2-1, with D hard to call. The ends were cut back, 8 bases at V and 9 bases at J, with 23 bases in the middle. CDR1 SQVTM and CDR2 ANQGSEA come from the germline V gene. The CDR3 consists of 14 residues. The CDR3 DNA sequence: TGCAGCCTTCAAAAGGGCGTAGGGAATGGTGAGCAGTTCTTC. This sequence encodes CSLQKGVGNGEQFF.

The chain joins TRBV7-9 to TRBJ1-1, with TRBD1 as a possible D gene (6 bases). Per germline, CDR1 SEHNR and CDR2 FQNEAQ (reference sequence). The V gene lost 5 bases and the J gene lost 0 bases, with 13 bases spanning the gap. The length of the CDR3 is 15 residues. The chain's CDR3 is CASSQDRWMNTEAFF. The CDR3 coding sequence is TGTGCCAGCAGCCAGGACAGATGGATGAACACTGAAGCTTTCTTT.

This sequence joins TRBV20-1 and TRBJ1-1; D gene uncertain. CDR3 size: 12 residues. Germline CDR1 and CDR2: DFQATT and SNEGSKA (reference sequence). V lost 1 base, J lost 1 base, and 4 bases lay in between. In nucleotides, the CDR3 is TGCAGTGCTAGAGGTGGGAACACTGAAGCTTTCTTT. Protein product: CSARGGNTEAFF.

Only a few counts were recorded for this clonotype. V is TRBV30 and J is TRBJ1-5; the match to TRBD1 covers 7 bases. The length of the CDR3 is 16 residues. Trimming removed 1 base from V and 3 bases from J; junction bases left unmatched: 9. Looked up from germline, CDR1 is GTSNPN and CDR2 is SVGIG (reference sequence). The CDR3 nucleotides are TGTGCCTGGAGTGGGCTGACAGGGCTGGCCAATCAGCCCCAGCATTTT. It codes for CAWSGLTGLANQPQHF.

The chain couples TRBV27 to TRBJ1-1; D call uncertain. CDR1 and CDR2 from the germline V gene are MNHEY and SMNVEV (reference sequence). Trimming pared 5 bases from V and 1 base from J, leaving 8 bases between. The CDR3 covers 13 residues. CDR3 loop: CASSRAKNTEAFF. The DNA of the CDR3 is TGTGCCAGCAGTAGGGCCAAGAACACTGAAGCTTTCTTT.

The chain uses TRBV5-4 and TRBJ1-1, with 7 bases that match TRBD1. CDR3 length: 15 residues. Germline-derived CDR1 and CDR2 are SGHNT and YYREEE (reference sequence). V lost 4 bases to trimming and J lost 1 base; unmatched junction nucleotides: 7. CDR3 residues: CASSNPTGSNTEAFF. The CDR3 coding sequence is TGTGCCAGCAGCAACCCGACAGGGTCGAACACTGAAGCTTTCTTT.

The V call is TRBV29-1, the J call TRBJ2-7, with D unresolved. CDR3 size: 12 residues. V was shortened by 3 bases and J by 5 bases, with 11 bases between the two germline ends. Germline-derived CDR1 and CDR2 are SQVTM and ANQGSEA. For the CDR3, the DNA is TGCAGCGTTGATGGGGTTCACCACGAGCAGTACTTC. Protein: CSVDGVHHEQYF.

The chain has TRBV29-1 and TRBJ2-5; D is perhaps TRBD1 (5 bases). The CDR3 is 14 amino acids. CDR1 and CDR2 from the germline V gene are SQVTM and ANQGSEA. The V end was cut by 4 bases, the J end by 1 base, with 13 bases between. The CDR3 DNA reads as TGCAGCGTTGTCTTTGCAGGGTTCCAAGAGACCCAGTACTTC. Its translation is CSVVFAGFQETQYF.

This chain connects TRBV9 to TRBJ2-7; 7 bases are a match to TRBD2. Per germline, CDR1 SGDLS and CDR2 YYNGEE. Trimming at V came to 3 bases and at J to 2 bases, leaving 8 bases not matched to a gene. The CDR3 loop spans 15 amino acids. In nucleotides, the CDR3 is TGTGCCAGCAGCGCGGGAGGAGGGAAAGCCTACGAGCAGTACTTC. Translation gives CASSAGGGKAYEQYF.

The chain carries TRBV7-6 and TRBJ2-3, with 10 positions matching TRBD2. The trim removed 4 bases at V and 2 bases at J, leaving 6 bases unmatched. Germline V lookup: CDR1 SGHVS, CDR2 FNYEAQ. This CDR3 contains 16 residues. The chain's CDR3 is CASSSTSGALTDTQYF. The CDR3 bases are TGTGCCAGCAGCTCAACTAGCGGGGCCCTCACAGATACGCAGTATTTT.